This T cell receptor beta chain was sequenced for a study of CD8+ T cells in alopecia areata (dated by TCRdb to between 2017 and 2018). Context from the whole study: Treated patients were enrolled in an open-label pilot trial of oral tofacitinib at 5 to 10 mg twice daily for moderate-to-severe alopecia areata. Patients stayed on tofacitinib for 6 to 18 months and then had 6 months of follow-up off drug so that delayed response and recurrence could be assessed. The SALT score, which quantifies the percentage of affected scalp surface area, was used to measure disease severity in treated patients. In both human patients and the C3H/HeJ mouse model, the study applied high-throughput TCRbeta sequencing to look at T cell clonal expansion in alopecia areata. In humans, TCRbeta sequencing was performed on scalp tissue and on sorted CD4+ and CD8+ peripheral blood T cells from healthy controls and from patients with patchy or totalis/universalis alopecia areata. Biopsies were taken from tofacitinib-treated patients at baseline and again at 4 and 24 weeks into treatment, and several of those patients also had a later scalp biopsy. Clonality in the scalp was compared among normal scalp (n=4), patchy alopecia areata scalp (n=8), and alopecia totalis/universalis scalp (n=8). RNA was extracted with the PAXgene miRNA kit for fixed scalp, the miRNeasy kit for PBMCs, and the RNeasy kit for mouse skin. TCRbeta CDR3 regions were amplified by immunoSEQ multiplex PCR with 35 Vbeta forward and 13 Jbeta reverse primers. What the authors observed across the whole study: Compared with normal scalp, lesional scalp, particularly in alopecia totalis/universalis, had higher clonality and more expanded CD8+ clones, which suggests antigenic drive. Because the treated cohort was small and had only one nonresponder, larger studies are needed to examine links between baseline CD8+ expansion and response. Compared with mice, TCR sequences shared between patients were less clear, possibly partly because of HLA diversity across the patient population. Scalp clonality and the number of expanded CD8+ clones among the top 100 scalp clones were significantly decreased by tofacitinib. Unlike mouse skin, which is dominated by gammadelta T cells, normal human skin has resident alphabeta T cells that are also sequenced, and this complicates analysis of the scalp TCR repertoire. Many expanded lesional clones persisted in scalp and blood during tofacitinib treatment, which may partly explain relapse after stopping treatment.

The time point label on this specimen signifies: around 4 weeks on oral tofacitinib. The treatment or condition label corresponds to: oral pan-JAK inhibitor, 5-10 mg twice daily. Lesional scalp punch biopsies and peripheral blood were obtained from alopecia areata patients. PBMCs were separated by density centrifugation and stained for CD3, CD4 and CD8, after which CD4+ and CD8+ T cells were sorted on a FACSAria. The library relied on the immunoSEQ multiplex PCR assay. To provide template for TCR sequencing, every sample had RNA extracted and reverse transcribed into cDNA. First-strand cDNA was synthesized using SuperScript III with a 2:1 mix of oligo-dT and random hexamers. A synthetic immune receptor repertoire was used to assess amplification bias, and residual bias was removed computationally. The authors processed their data as follows. Raw reads were preprocessed for error removal, and CDR3 was defined according to IMGT conventions as running from the conserved cysteine to phenylalanine. Clonality was computed as 1 minus the Shannon entropy, with the entropy normalized by log2 of the number of productive unique TCRs. Whether each scalp clone was CD4 or CD8 was inferred by checking scalp TCRbeta sequences against the CD4 and CD8 repertoires from sorted blood. TCRdb re-hosts the immuneACCESS table, in-frame sequences only. Its copies lack some clones; in the studies checked, an unresolved V gene accounts for under half of them, and the cause for the rest is not known. V, J and clone size were drawn from that table, and D and trimming were deduced from the DNA. Counted in this sample were 110,000 to 150,000 clones; 54% of them appeared once. The ten largest account for 15% to 20% of the sample.

On this clone itself: Its binding antigen is unknown. One base away there is no much larger clone; base qualities are not given.

The CDR1 and CDR2 encoded by the germline V gene are SNHLY and FYNNEI. A distance of 14 bases separates the germline ends of V and J, which lose 1 base and 1 base respectively. Spanning cysteine to phenylalanine, the CDR3 consists of 16 amino acids. Kept here is only the CDR3 DNA, which spans 48 bases and is read in frame from base 1. This TCR was sampled from a human donor with alopecia areata. Sequencing used CD8+ T cells sorted from blood, obtained at week 4, from a patient treated with tofacitinib. The chain is assembled from TRBV2 and TRBJ2-7, and the D gene may be TRBD2, 6 bases matching. The DNA is TGTGCCAGCAGTGAAGTAGGGACTCCTACGTCCTACGAGCAGTACTTC. This gives the protein CASSEVGTPTSYEQYF. The entire variable domain, with the stretches around the CDR3 drawn from the reference TRBV2 and TRBJ2-7 proteins, is EPEVTQTPSHQVTQMGQEVILRCVPISNHLYFYWYRQILGQKVEFLVSFYNNEISEKSEIFDDQFSVERPDGSNFTLKIRSTKLEDSAMYFCASSEVGTPTSYEQYFGPGTRLTVT.